The clone carrying this T cell receptor beta chain was detected ten times or more. What it binds is not known. This sample was included in a study of identical twins. Study-level findings and limits: Recombination models fit unrelated individuals' TCR alpha sharing but underestimated twins'.

V lost 2 bases to trimming and J lost 1 base; unmatched junction nucleotides: 2. The V gene's germline CDR1 is MNHEY and CDR2 SVGAGI. The CDR3 length is 15 residues. A universal primer site arose from template switching, and cDNA bore unique molecular identifiers. TCRdb reprocessed the 5' RACE reads via MiXCR and lists one record per CDR3 protein. The sample holds about 100,000 distinct CDR3 sequences; about 6% are singletons and the top ten take less than 15%. V and J are TRBV6-5 and TRBJ2-3, with 8 bases matching TRBD2. Sequenced input: memory T cells sorted from blood. The origin of this receptor is a woman aged 45-65 years in good health. CDR3 nucleotide sequence: TGTGCCAGCAGTTACATGACTAGCGGCACAGATACGCAGTATTTT. Amino acid sequence: CASSYMTSGTDTQYF.